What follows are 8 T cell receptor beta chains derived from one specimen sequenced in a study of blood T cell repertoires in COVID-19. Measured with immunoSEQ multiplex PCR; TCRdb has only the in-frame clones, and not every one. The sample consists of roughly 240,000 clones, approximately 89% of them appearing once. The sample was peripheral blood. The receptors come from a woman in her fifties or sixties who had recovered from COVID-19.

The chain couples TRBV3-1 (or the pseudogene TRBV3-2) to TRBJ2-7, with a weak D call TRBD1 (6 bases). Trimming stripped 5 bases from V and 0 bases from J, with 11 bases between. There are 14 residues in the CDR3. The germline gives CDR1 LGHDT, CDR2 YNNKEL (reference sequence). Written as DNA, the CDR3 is TGTGCCAGCAGCACAGACAGGTTCTCCTACGAGCAGTACTTC. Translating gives CASSTDRFSYEQYF.

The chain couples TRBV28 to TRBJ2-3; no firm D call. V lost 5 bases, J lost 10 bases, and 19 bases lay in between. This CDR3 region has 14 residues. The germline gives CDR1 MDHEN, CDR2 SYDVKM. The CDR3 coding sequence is TGTGCCAGCAGTCCCCTTCGAGGCCGAGGAGCGCAGTATTTT. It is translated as CASSPLRGRGAQYF.

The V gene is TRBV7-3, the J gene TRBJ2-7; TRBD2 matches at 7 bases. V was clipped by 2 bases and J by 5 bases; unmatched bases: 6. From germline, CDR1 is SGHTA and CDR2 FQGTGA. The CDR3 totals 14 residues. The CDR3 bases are TGTGCCAGCAGCTTATCCGGGGGGTTCGACGAGCAGTACTTC. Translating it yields CASSLSGGFDEQYF.

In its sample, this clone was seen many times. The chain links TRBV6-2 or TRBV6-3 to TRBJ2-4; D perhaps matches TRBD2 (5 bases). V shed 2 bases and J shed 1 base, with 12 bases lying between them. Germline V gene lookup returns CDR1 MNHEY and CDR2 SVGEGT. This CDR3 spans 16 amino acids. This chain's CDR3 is CASSYGGVLAKNIQYF. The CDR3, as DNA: TGTGCCAGCAGTTACGGAGGAGTTTTGGCCAAAAACATTCAGTACTTC.

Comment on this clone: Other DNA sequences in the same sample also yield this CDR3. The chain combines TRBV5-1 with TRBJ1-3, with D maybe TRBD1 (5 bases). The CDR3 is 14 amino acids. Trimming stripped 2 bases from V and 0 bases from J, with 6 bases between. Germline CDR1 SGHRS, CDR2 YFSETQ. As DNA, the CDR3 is TGCGCCAGCAGCTTAACAGGCTCTGGAAACACCATATATTTT. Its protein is CASSLTGSGNTIYF.

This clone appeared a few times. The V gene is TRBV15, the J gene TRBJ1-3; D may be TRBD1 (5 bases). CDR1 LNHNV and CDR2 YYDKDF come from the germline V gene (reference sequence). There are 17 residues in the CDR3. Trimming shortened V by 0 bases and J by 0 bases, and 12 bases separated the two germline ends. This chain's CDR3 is CATSRDPGIGSGNTIYF. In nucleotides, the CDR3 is TGTGCCACCAGCAGAGACCCAGGGATAGGCTCTGGAAACACCATATATTTT. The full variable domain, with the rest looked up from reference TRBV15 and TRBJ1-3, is DAMVIQNPRYQVTQFGKPVTLSCSQTLNHNVMYWYQQKSSQAPKLLFHYYDKDFNNEADTPDNFQSRRPNTSFCFLDIRSPGLGDTAMYLCATSRDPGIGSGNTIYFGEGSWLTVV.

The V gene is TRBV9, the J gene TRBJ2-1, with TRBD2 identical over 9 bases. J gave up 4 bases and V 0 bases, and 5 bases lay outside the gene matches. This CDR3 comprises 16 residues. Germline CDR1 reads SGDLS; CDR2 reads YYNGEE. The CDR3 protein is CASSVGVGLAYNEQFF. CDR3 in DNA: TGTGCCAGCAGCGTAGGGGTGGGACTAGCTTACAATGAGCAGTTCTTC.

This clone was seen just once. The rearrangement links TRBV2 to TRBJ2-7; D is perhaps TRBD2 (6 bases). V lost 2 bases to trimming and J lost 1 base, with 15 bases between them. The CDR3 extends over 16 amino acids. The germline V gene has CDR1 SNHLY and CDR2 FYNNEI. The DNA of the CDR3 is TGTGCCAGCAGTGAATCTTGGAGGGGAACTTCCTACGAGCAGTACTTC. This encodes CASSESWRGTSYEQYF. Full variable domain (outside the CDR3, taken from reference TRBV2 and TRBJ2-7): EPEVTQTPSHQVTQMGQEVILRCVPISNHLYFYWYRQILGQKVEFLVSFYNNEISEKSEIFDDQFSVERPDGSNFTLKIRSTKLEDSAMYFCASSESWRGTSYEQYFGPGTRLTVT.